This T cell receptor (beta chain) was captured in a study of blood T cell repertoires in COVID-19. For the study at large: From the United States, Italy and Spain came samples of acute and convalescent COVID-19.

V trimming: 0 bases; J trimming: 2 bases; junction bases outside the gene matches: 5. The CDR3 is made up of 17 amino acids. The germline V gene has CDR1 SGHNT and CDR2 YYREEE (reference sequence). Study members were between about 18 and 95 years old and lived in around 24 US regions. Cohort 3 donors were reported recovered after two negative PCRs, clearance, or symptom resolution. Under the authors' procedure: Estimation of nucleated cell counts relied on the amplification of reference gene primers. Libraries were prepared by immunoSEQ multiplex PCR; TCRdb keeps only in-frame clonotypes and omits some of them. The V and J calls and the clone size are those of that table, but D and trimming were determined from the DNA. Of about 460,000 clones listed, 88% are singletons.

This clonotype was sampled from a woman in her sixties or seventies who had recovered from COVID-19. The chain joins TRBV5-4 to TRBJ2-2; TRBD2 matches at 9 bases. Sequencing used PBMCs or T cells enriched from blood (not recorded which). CDR3 sequence (DNA): TGTGCCAGCAGCTTGGAGATAGCGGGGGCCAACACCGGGGAGCTGTTTTTT. Its protein product is CASSLEIAGANTGELFF.